This TCR beta chain was identified in a study of shared T cell receptors in the human thymus. Trimming took 2 bases from V and 3 from J, leaving 13 bases between them. The CDR3 runs to 15 residues. Germline V gives CDR1 SGHAT, CDR2 FQNNGV. Method: immunoSEQ multiplex PCR; TCRdb's copy keeps in-frame clones and lacks some. Among about 660,000 clones, roughly 90% were seen once, and the ten largest hold over 0.008%. The same sample was also studied in work on human thymus T cells. In that study: Those donating were healthy Finnish infants in corrective surgery for congenital heart defects. Thymic repertoires of unrelated individuals were reported in related research to overlap highly.

The chain recombines TRBV11-2 with TRBJ1-1; maybe TRBD1 (6 bases). Sequencing input: thymocytes. The source is a boy under two years old with a congenital heart defect. CDR3: CASSLSGGLDTEAFF. Here the CDR3 DNA reads TGTGCCAGCAGCTTATCGGGGGGGCTCGACACTGAAGCTTTCTTT.